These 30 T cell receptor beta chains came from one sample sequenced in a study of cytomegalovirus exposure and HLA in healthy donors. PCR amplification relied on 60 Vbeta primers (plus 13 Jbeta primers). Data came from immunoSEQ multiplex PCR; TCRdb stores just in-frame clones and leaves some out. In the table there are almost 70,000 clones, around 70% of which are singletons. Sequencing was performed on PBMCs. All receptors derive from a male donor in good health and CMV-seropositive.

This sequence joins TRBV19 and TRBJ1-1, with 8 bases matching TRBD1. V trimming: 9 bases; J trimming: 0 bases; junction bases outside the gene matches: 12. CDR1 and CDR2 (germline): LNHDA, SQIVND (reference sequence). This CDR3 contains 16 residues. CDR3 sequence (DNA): TGTGCCAGCAAGACCGGGACAGGTACGATGAACACTGAAGCTTTCTTT. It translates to CASKTGTGTMNTEAFF.

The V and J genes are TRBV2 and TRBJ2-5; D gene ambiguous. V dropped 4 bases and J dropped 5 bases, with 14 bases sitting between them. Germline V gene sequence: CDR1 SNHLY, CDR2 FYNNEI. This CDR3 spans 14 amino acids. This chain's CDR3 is CASSAMTGEETQYF. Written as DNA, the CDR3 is TGTGCCAGCAGTGCCATGACTGGCGAGGAGACCCAGTACTTC.

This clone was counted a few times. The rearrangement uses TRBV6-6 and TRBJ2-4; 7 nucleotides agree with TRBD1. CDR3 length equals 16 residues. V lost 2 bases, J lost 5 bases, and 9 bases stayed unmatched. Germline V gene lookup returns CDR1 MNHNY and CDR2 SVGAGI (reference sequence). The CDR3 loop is CASSYRDSFAENIQYF. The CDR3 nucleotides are TGTGCCAGCAGTTACAGGGACAGCTTTGCAGAAAACATTCAGTACTTC.

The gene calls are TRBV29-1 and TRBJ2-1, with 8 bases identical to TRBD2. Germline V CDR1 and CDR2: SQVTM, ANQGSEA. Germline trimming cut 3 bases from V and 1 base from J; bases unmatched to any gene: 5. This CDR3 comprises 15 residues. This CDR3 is CSVDVREGSYNEQFF. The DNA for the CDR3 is TGCAGCGTTGATGTACGGGAGGGATCCTACAATGAGCAGTTCTTC.

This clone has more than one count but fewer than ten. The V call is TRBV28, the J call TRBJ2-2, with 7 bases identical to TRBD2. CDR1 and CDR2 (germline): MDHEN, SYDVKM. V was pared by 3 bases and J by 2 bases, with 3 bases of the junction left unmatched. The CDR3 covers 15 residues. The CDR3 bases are TGTGCCAGCAGTTTGGCTAGCGGTAACACCGGGGAGCTGTTTTTT. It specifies CASSLASGNTGELFF.

The CDR3 sequence: CASSVADTQGITEAFF. The CDR3 DNA reads TGTGCCAGCAGCGTAGCGGACACCCAAGGCATTACTGAAGCTTTCTTT. The chain uses TRBV9 and TRBJ1-1; D might be TRBD1 (5 bases). This CDR3 has 16 residues. CDR1 and CDR2 from the germline V gene are SGDLS and YYNGEE. V was pared by 0 bases and J by 5 bases, with 17 bases between.

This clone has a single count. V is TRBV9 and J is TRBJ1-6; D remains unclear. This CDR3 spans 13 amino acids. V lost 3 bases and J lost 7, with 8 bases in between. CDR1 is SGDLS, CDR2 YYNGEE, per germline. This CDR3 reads CASSAYVNSPLHF. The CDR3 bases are TGTGCCAGCAGCGCTTATGTAAATTCACCCCTCCACTTT.

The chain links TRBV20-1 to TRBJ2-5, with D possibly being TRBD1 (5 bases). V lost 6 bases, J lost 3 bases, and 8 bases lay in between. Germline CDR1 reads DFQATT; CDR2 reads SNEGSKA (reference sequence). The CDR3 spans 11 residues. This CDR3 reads CSALREETQYF. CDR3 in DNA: TGCAGTGCGCTCAGGGAAGAGACCCAGTACTTC.

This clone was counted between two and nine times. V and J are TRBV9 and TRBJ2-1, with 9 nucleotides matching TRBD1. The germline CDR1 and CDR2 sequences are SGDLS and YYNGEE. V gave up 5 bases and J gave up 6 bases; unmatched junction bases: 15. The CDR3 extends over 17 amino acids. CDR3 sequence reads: CASSAPMGQGITNEQFF. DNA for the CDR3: TGTGCCAGCAGTGCACCCATGGGACAGGGTATAACCAATGAGCAGTTCTTC.

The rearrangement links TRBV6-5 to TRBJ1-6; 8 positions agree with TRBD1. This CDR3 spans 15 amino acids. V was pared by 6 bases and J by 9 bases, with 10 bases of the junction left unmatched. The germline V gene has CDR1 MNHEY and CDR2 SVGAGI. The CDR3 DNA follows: TGTGCCAGCAGAGGACAGGGTATTTCGTCTTCACCCCTCCACTTT. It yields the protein CASRGQGISSSPLHF.

In nucleotides, the CDR3 is TGTGCCAGCAGTTCCCAGCTAGGGGGCAAAGCTTTCTTT. Residues: CASSSQLGGKAFF. The chain employs TRBV9 and TRBJ1-1; 7 bases agree with TRBD1. The CDR3 consists of 13 residues. CDR1 and CDR2 from the germline V gene are SGDLS and YYNGEE. V was clipped by 5 bases and J by 9 bases; unmatched bases: 10.

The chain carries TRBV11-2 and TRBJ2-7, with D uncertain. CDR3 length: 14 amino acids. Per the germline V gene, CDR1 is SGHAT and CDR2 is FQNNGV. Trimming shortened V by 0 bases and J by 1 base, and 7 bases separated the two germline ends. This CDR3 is CASSLEVASYEQYF. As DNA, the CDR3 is TGTGCCAGCAGCTTAGAGGTAGCATCCTACGAGCAGTACTTC.

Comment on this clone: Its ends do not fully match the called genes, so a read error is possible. The CDR3 is CASSFLGEGPEAFF. For the CDR3, the DNA is TGTGCCAGCAGCTTTCTCGGAGAGGGCCCTGAGGCTTTCTTT. The chain uses TRBV5-5 and TRBJ1-1, with D hard to call. CDR1 SGHKS and CDR2 YYEKEE come from the germline V gene (reference sequence). The CDR3 spans 14 residues.

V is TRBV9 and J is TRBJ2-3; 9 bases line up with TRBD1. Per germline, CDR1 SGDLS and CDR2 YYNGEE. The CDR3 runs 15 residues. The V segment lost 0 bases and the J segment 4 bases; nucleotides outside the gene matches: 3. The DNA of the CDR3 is TGTGCCAGCAGCGTAGGACAGGGGGGACCAGATACGCAGTATTTT. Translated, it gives CASSVGQGGPDTQYF.

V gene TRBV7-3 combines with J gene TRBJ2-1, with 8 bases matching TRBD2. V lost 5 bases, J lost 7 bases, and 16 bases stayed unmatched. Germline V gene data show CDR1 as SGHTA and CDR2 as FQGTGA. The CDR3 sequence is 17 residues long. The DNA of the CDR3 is TGTGCCAGCAGCCCTCAAGGGGCGGGCGGGAGGTATAATGAGCAGTTCTTC. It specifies CASSPQGAGGRYNEQFF.

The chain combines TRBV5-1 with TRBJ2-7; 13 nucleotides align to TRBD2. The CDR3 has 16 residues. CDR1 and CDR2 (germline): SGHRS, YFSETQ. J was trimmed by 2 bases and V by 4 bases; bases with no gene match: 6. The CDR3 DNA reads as TGCGCCAGCAGCCAAGGACTAGCGGGGGAGACCTACGAGCAGTACTTC. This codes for CASSQGLAGETYEQYF.

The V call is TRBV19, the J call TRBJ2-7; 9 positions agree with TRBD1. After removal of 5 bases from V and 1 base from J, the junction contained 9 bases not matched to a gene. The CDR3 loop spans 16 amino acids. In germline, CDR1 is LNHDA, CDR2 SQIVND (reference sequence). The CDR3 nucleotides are TGTGCCAGTAGTGGGCCTGCGGACAGGGGATCCTACGAGCAGTACTTC. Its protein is CASSGPADRGSYEQYF.

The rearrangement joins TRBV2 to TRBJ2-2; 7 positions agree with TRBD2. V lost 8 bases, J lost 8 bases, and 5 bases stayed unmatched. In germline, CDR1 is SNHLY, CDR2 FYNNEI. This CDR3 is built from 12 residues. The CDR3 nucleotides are TGTGCCAGCTCAAATAGCGGGGGGGAGCTGTTTTTT. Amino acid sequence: CASSNSGGELFF.

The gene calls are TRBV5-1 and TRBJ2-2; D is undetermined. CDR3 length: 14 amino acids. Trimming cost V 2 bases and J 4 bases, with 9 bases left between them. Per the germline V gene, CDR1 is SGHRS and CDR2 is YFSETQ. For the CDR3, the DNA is TGCGCCAGCAGCTTACGACAAGCCACCGGGGAGCTGTTTTTT. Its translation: CASSLRQATGELFF.

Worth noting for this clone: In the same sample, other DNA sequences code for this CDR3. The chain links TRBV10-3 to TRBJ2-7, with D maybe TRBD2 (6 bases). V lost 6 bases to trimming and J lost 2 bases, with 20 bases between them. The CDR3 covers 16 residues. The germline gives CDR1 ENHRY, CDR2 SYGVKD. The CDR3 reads CAISESRGTGTYEQYF. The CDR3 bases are TGTGCCATCAGCGAGAGTCGCGGGACGGGTACCTACGAGCAGTACTTC.

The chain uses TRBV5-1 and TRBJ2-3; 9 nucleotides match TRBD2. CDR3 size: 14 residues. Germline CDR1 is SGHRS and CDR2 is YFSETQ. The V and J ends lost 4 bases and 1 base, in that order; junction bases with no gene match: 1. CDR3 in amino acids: CASSRTSGTDTQYF. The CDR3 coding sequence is TGCGCCAGCAGCCGGACTAGCGGCACAGATACGCAGTATTTT.

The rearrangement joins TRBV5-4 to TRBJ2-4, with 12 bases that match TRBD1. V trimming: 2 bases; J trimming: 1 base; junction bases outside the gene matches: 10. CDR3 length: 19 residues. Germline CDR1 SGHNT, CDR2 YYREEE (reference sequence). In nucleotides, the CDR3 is TGTGCCAGCAGCTTTGGAGGGACAGGGGGCGCACGGGCCAAAAACATTCAGTACTTC. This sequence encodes CASSFGGTGGARAKNIQYF.

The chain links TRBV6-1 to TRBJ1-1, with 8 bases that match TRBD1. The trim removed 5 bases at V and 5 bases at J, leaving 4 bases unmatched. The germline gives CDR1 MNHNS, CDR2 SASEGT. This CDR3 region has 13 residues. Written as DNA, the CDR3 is TGTGCCAGCAGTACGACAGGGGAAACTGAAGCTTTCTTT. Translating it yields CASSTTGETEAFF.

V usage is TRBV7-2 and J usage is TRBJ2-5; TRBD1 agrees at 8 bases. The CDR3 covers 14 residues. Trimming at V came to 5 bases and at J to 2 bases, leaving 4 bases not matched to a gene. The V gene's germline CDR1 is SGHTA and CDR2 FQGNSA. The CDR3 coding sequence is TGTGCCAGCAGCCAGGACAGGGCTCAAGAGACCCAGTACTTC. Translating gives CASSQDRAQETQYF.

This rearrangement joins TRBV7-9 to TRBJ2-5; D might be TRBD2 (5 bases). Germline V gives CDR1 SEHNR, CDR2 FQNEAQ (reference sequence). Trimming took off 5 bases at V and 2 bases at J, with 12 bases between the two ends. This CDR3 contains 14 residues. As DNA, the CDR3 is TGTGCCAGCAGCGACGCTAGCAGACAAGAGACCCAGTACTTC. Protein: CASSDASRQETQYF.

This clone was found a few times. The CDR3, as DNA: TGTGCCAGCAGTGTGGGGACTAGCGCCTACAATGAGCAGTTCTTC. This encodes CASSVGTSAYNEQFF. This chain joins TRBV6-1 and TRBJ2-1, with 10 bases identical to TRBD2. The CDR3 totals 15 residues. J was trimmed by 2 bases and V by 4 bases; bases with no gene match: 2. Germline CDR1 reads MNHNS; CDR2 reads SASEGT.

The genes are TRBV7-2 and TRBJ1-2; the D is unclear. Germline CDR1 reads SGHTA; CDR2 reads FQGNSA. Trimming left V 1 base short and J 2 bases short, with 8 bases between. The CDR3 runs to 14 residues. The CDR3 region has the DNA TGTGCCAGCAGCTTAGGACACACCAACTATGGCTACACCTTC. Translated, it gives CASSLGHTNYGYTF.

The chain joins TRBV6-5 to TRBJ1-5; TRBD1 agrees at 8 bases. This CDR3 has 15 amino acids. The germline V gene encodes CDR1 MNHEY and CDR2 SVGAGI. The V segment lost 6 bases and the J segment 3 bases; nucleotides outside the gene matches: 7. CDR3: CASSGRDRNNQPQHF. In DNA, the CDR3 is TGTGCCAGCAGCGGCCGGGACAGGAACAATCAGCCCCAGCATTTT.

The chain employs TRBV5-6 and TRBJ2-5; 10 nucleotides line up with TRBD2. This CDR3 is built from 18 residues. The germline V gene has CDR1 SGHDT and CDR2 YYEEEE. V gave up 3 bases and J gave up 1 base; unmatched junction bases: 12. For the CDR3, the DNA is TGTGCCAGCAGCTCCCCCGGGTATACTAGCGGGATCCAAGAGACCCAGTACTTC. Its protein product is CASSSPGYTSGIQETQYF.

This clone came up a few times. The CDR3 sequence: CATAPGLQVSNEQYF. The DNA for the CDR3 is TGTGCCACCGCTCCGGGACTCCAAGTAAGCAACGAGCAGTACTTC. The chain combines TRBV15 with TRBJ2-7, with D perhaps matching TRBD2 (6 bases). The CDR3 is 15 amino acids. The germline V and J ends were trimmed by 8 bases and 5 bases, with 22 bases remaining between them. From germline, CDR1 is LNHNV and CDR2 YYDKDF (reference sequence).